Sequencing of this T cell receptor beta chain was carried out in a study of identical twins. Study observations and caveats: Insertions ran lower in abundant cord blood beta clonotypes, though not in memory repertoires.

Regarding this clonotype: Its antigen remains unknown. A much larger clone differs from this one at a single base, so this may be a read error.

CDR3 length equals 15 residues. The germline V and J ends were trimmed by 6 bases and 7 bases, with 18 bases remaining between them. TCRdb re-called the 5' RACE reads through MiXCR, storing one row per CDR3 protein. The table includes some 500,000 distinct CDR3 sequences, about 20% detected once. The same specimen was also included in a second study, on T cells expressing NK-cell markers. As that report states: Sorted CD3+CD56+NKG2C+, CD3+CD56+NKG2C- and CD3+CD56-NKG2C+ T-cell subsets were beta-chain profiled. Seropositivity for HCMV was found in seven of the eight sequenced donors, with one seronegative.

The chain is built from TRBV12-3 or TRBV12-4 and TRBJ1-4; D might be TRBD1 (6 bases). Sequencing was carried out using CD4+ T cells sorted from blood. This TCR was sampled from a young woman in good health. CDR3 amino acids: CASSFRTEVAEKLFF. The CDR3 nucleotides read TGTGCCAGCAGCTTTAGGACAGAGGTGGCTGAAAAACTGTTTTTT.